The source of this T cell receptor beta chain is a study of shared clonotypes between healthy human individuals. Overall study results and limits: Naive subsets, compared against memory subsets, generally had larger estimated richness values.

In the study's own analysis: Filtering was not the same, since immunoSEQ gave junction-only sequences without quality scores. Produced via immunoSEQ multiplex PCR; TCRdb's table is partial and in-frame only. That table is the source of V, J and clone size, and D and trimming were worked out from the DNA. This table has 700,000 or so clones, 60% to 80% appearing once. To note about this clone: The antigen remains undetermined.

The clonotype comes from a woman aged 30 to 39 in good health. The sequenced material came from memory CD4+ T cells sorted from blood. Sample subset: CD45RA-negative fraction.

The CDR3 reads CASSQTGQGAYGYTF. CDR3 coding DNA: TGTGCCAGCAGCCAAACCGGACAGGGGGCCTATGGCTACACCTTC. The chain combines TRBV7-9 with TRBJ1-2; 11 bases agree with TRBD1. J gave up 4 bases and V 5 bases, and 6 bases lay outside the gene matches. This CDR3 spans 15 amino acids. Germline V gene data show CDR1 as SEHNR and CDR2 as FQNEAQ (reference sequence).